These T cell receptor beta chains were read from a single sample in a study of T cell responses to AZD1222 COVID-19 vaccine. The assay was immunoSEQ multiplex PCR, and TCRdb's table has in-frame clones only and misses some. The data contain over 100,000 clones, over 90% of them singletons. The source material was peripheral blood, sampled on day 0 of AZD1222 vaccination. The receptors derive from an adult in good health. CDR3s include the opening cysteine and the closing phenylalanine or tryptophan. D genes are given only for firm matches. A row's size may be missing; if present it is once, few, many or a size class.

cdr3_aa,cdr3_nt,d_call,clone_size,v_call,j_call
CATSTGGAGGNTIYF,TGTGCCACCAGTACGGGGGGGGCTGGAGGAAACACCATATATTTT,NA,once,TRBV28,TRBJ1-3
CASKVEGDIGNQPQHF,TGTGCCAGCAAGGTGGAGGGGGATATTGGCAATCAGCCCCAGCATTTT,NA,NA,TRBV2,TRBJ1-5
CASSLVLGNTIYF,TGTGCCAGCAGCTTAGTCCTAGGAAACACCATATATTTT,NA,NA,TRBV11-2,TRBJ1-3
CASSFGPGYTF,TGTGCCAGCAGCTTCGGGCCTGGCTACACCTTC,NA,NA,TRBV7-9,TRBJ1-2
CASSQGQSYNQPQHF,TGCGCCAGCAGTCAAGGACAGTCCTATAATCAGCCCCAGCATTTT,NA,NA,TRBV4-1,TRBJ1-5
CASSLGSPGAREQFF,TGTGCCAGCAGCTTGGGGTCCCCTGGGGCCCGTGAGCAGTTCTTC,NA,once,TRBV7-6,TRBJ2-1
CASSLPTSNGYEQYF,TGTGCCAGCAGTTTACCTACTAGTAACGGCTACGAGCAGTACTTC,NA,NA,TRBV6-2/TRBV6-3,TRBJ2-7
CASSLPSGGAFGYTF,TGTGCCAGTAGCCTCCCCTCGGGAGGAGCTTTTGGCTACACCTTC,NA,once,TRBV19,TRBJ1-2
CASSSGTGSGNTIYF,TGTGCCAGCAGCTCCGGGACAGGCTCTGGAAACACCATATATTTT,TRBD1,NA,TRBV7-9,TRBJ1-3
CASTYHGGAGRTEAFF,TGTGCCAGCACCTACCATGGAGGGGCGGGTCGGACTGAAGCTTTCTTT,NA,NA,TRBV28,TRBJ1-1
CASSIAGPLSGPGYNEQFF,TGTGCCAGTAGTATTGCCGGCCCCCTCTCCGGGCCAGGATACAATGAGCAGTTCTTC,NA,NA,TRBV19,TRBJ2-1
CATRGRGVTEAFF,TGTGCCACGAGGGGGAGAGGGGTCACTGAAGCTTTCTTT,NA,NA,TRBV2,TRBJ1-1
CASSEVGLGGFPYEQYF,TGTGCCAGCAGTGAAGTCGGGTTGGGGGGATTTCCCTACGAGCAGTACTTC,NA,NA,TRBV6-1,TRBJ2-7
CASSRGGGSNQPQHF,TGTGCCAGCAGCCGGGGAGGGGGATCGAATCAGCCCCAGCATTTT,NA,NA,TRBV9,TRBJ1-5
CAWSGGATGPQHF,TGTGCCTGGAGTGGGGGGGCGACAGGGCCCCAGCATTTT,NA,NA,TRBV30,TRBJ1-5
CASSLQTGSTDTQYF,TGTGCCAGCAGCTTACAGACAGGGAGCACAGATACGCAGTATTTT,TRBD1,NA,TRBV7-2,TRBJ2-3
CASSYQHRTDTQYF,TGTGCCAGCAGTTACCAGCACCGCACAGATACGCAGTATTTT,NA,NA,TRBV6-5,TRBJ2-3
CASSPGTGTRITEAFF,TGTGCCAGCTCACCGGGGACAGGGACGAGGATCACTGAAGCTTTCTTT,TRBD1,NA,TRBV18,TRBJ1-1
CASSEQTNTEAFF,TGTGCCAGCAGCGAGCAGACGAACACTGAAGCTTTCTTT,NA,NA,TRBV2,TRBJ1-1
CASKPGTTTSYNEQFF,TGTGCCAGTAAGCCCGGGACTACAACGTCCTACAATGAGCAGTTCTTC,TRBD2,NA,TRBV19,TRBJ2-1
CASSTRLGPDTQYF,TGTGCCAGCAGCACAAGACTTGGGCCAGATACGCAGTATTTT,NA,once,TRBV7-3,TRBJ2-3
CASRQVQGRGDTQYF,TGCGCCAGCAGACAGGTCCAGGGCCGGGGGGATACGCAGTATTTT,NA,NA,TRBV4-1,TRBJ2-3
CASSPSGLAGSLYEQYF,TGTGCCAGCTCACCATCGGGACTAGCGGGAAGCCTCTACGAGCAGTACTTC,TRBD2,NA,TRBV18,TRBJ2-7
CSASSGRAFEYF,TGCAGTGCTAGTAGCGGGAGGGCCTTTGAGTACTTC,TRBD2,NA,TRBV20-1,TRBJ2-7
CASSEPRELNTEAFF,TGTGCCAGCAGTGAACCTCGGGAATTGAACACTGAAGCTTTCTTT,NA,NA,TRBV6-1,TRBJ1-1
CASSYSRGRMNTEAFF,TGTGCCAGCAGTTACTCGAGGGGCAGAATGAACACTGAAGCTTTCTTT,NA,NA,TRBV6-5,TRBJ1-1
CASSPLSTNEKLFF,TGTGCCAGCTCACCACTTTCAACTAATGAAAAACTGTTTTTT,NA,NA,TRBV18,TRBJ1-4
CASSSTVGGNTIYF,TGTGCCAGCAGCTCGACTGTGGGAGGAAACACCATATATTTT,NA,NA,TRBV28,TRBJ1-3
CASSYGPSWDEQYF,TGTGCCAGCAGTTATGGGCCAAGCTGGGACGAGCAGTACTTC,NA,NA,TRBV3-1/TRBV3-2,TRBJ2-7
CASSWTSGSSYNEQFF,TGTGCCAGCAGCTGGACTAGCGGGAGCTCCTACAATGAGCAGTTCTTC,TRBD2,once,TRBV11-2,TRBJ2-1
CASRGRGYEQYF,TGTGCCAGCAGGGGAAGGGGGTACGAGCAGTACTTC,NA,NA,TRBV7-2,TRBJ2-7
CASSTGPSETQYF,TGCGCCAGCAGCACGGGTCCCTCGGAGACCCAGTACTTC,NA,NA,TRBV5-1,TRBJ2-5
CATSRESFRGTGFGNQPQHF,TGTGCCACCAGCAGAGAGAGCTTTAGGGGGACAGGCTTTGGCAATCAGCCCCAGCATTTT,TRBD1,NA,TRBV15,TRBJ1-5
CASSYHVAEGYQETQYF,TGTGCCAGCAGTTACCATGTAGCGGAGGGGTACCAAGAGACCCAGTACTTC,NA,NA,TRBV6-2/TRBV6-3,TRBJ2-5
CATSRAQGGSTEAFF,TGTGCCACCAGCAGAGCCCAGGGGGGATCCACTGAAGCTTTCTTT,TRBD1,NA,TRBV15,TRBJ1-1
CASSSRDRGYEQYF,TGTGCCAGCAGCTCACGGGACCGAGGGTACGAGCAGTACTTC,NA,once,TRBV7-2,TRBJ2-7
CASSPLGGETEAFF,TGTGCCAGCAGCCCCCTTGGGGGGGAAACTGAAGCTTTCTTT,NA,NA,TRBV3-1/TRBV3-2,TRBJ1-1
CASSVGAGAGYTF,TGTGCCAGCAGCGTAGGCGCAGGGGCTGGCTACACCTTC,NA,NA,TRBV9,TRBJ1-2
CASSLGGGYEQYF,TGTGCCAGCAGCTTAGGGGGAGGCTACGAGCAGTACTTC,NA,NA,TRBV7-8,TRBJ2-7
CASSRGQGYQPQHF,TGTGCCAGTAGTAGGGGACAGGGCTATCAGCCCCAGCATTTT,TRBD1,NA,TRBV19,TRBJ1-5
CASSSRGHYGYTF,TGTGCCAGCAGCTCCAGGGGGCACTATGGCTACACCTTC,TRBD1,NA,TRBV11-2,TRBJ1-2
CASSRRTDYEQYF,TGTGCCAGCAGCCGCCGGACTGACTACGAGCAGTACTTC,NA,NA,TRBV7-9,TRBJ2-7
CASSELGKAFF,TGTGCCAGCAGTGAATTGGGGAAAGCTTTCTTT,NA,NA,TRBV2,TRBJ1-1
CAWSGLLRGETQYF,TGTGCCTGGAGTGGTCTTCTCCGGGGAGAGACCCAGTACTTC,NA,NA,TRBV30,TRBJ2-5
CASSLYPDPDTQYF,TGTGCCAGCAGTTTATACCCTGACCCAGATACGCAGTATTTT,NA,NA,TRBV27,TRBJ2-3
CATSDWSSNQPQHF,TGTGCCACCAGTGATTGGTCCAGCAATCAGCCCCAGCATTTT,NA,NA,TRBV24-1,TRBJ1-5
CASSLVGPEQFF,TGTGCCAGCAGCTTAGTTGGCCCTGAGCAGTTCTTC,NA,NA,TRBV7-2,TRBJ2-1
CATSDLTSHEQFF,TGTGCCACCAGTGATTTGACTAGTCATGAGCAGTTCTTC,NA,NA,TRBV24-1,TRBJ2-1
CASSIRQGANEKLFF,TGTGCCAGTAGTATTAGGCAGGGGGCTAATGAAAAACTGTTTTTT,TRBD1,NA,TRBV19,TRBJ1-4
CATVWMWASGNYEQYF,TGTGCCACCGTATGGATGTGGGCTAGCGGGAATTACGAGCAGTACTTC,TRBD2,NA,TRBV6-6,TRBJ2-7
CAWSKQVLGGYTF,TGTGCCTGGAGTAAACAGGTATTAGGTGGCTACACCTTC,NA,NA,TRBV30,TRBJ1-2
CSARGEERNTF,TGCAGTGCTAGAGGCGAGGAGAGGAACACCTTC,NA,NA,TRBV20-1,TRBJ1-2
CAISQAPSDSQPQHF,TGTGCCATCAGCCAGGCCCCTTCGGACAGTCAGCCCCAGCATTTT,NA,NA,TRBV10-3,TRBJ1-5